The rows below give T cell receptor beta chains drawn from one sample of a study of PD-L1 blockade in urothelial cancer. The table came from immunoSEQ multiplex PCR; TCRdb's copy has only in-frame clones and leaves some out. The sample carries about 23,000 clones, under 95% recorded once. Specimen: PBMCs, collected around atezolizumab (anti-PD-L1) treatment. The receptor set was obtained from a woman aged 55-70 years with urothelial cancer. Each CDR3 is given with its conserved first and last residue. A D gene is named only where the DNA matches it firmly. Size is omitted from some rows. Given values are once, few, many or a class for expanded clones.

j_call clone_size v_call d_call cdr3_nt cdr3_aa
TRBJ1-3 NA TRBV7-2 TRBD1 TGTGCCAGCAGCCCAGACAGGGCTTCCCTTAACACCATATATTTT CASSPDRASLNTIYF
TRBJ2-4 NA TRBV10-3 NA TGTGCCATCAGTGAGATAGGGGGTTCAGGGACACAAATAGCCAAAAACATTCAGTACTTC CAISEIGGSGTQIAKNIQYF
TRBJ2-5 NA TRBV7-9 TRBD1 TGTGCCAGCAGCCCGGGAAGGGGGCGCTTGTACCAAGAGACCCAGTACTTC CASSPGRGRLYQETQYF
TRBJ2-2 NA TRBV9 TRBD2 TGTGCCAGCAGCGCGGGGGGGCAGAACACCGGGGAGCTGTTTTTT CASSAGGQNTGELFF
TRBJ2-1 NA TRBV10-2 TRBD1 TGCGCCAGCTTAACAGGGGTTGGCGATGAGCAGTTCTTC CASLTGVGDEQFF
TRBJ2-7 NA TRBV5-6 NA TGTGCCAGCAGCTTCGTACAATCCTACGAGCAGTACTTC CASSFVQSYEQYF
TRBJ2-2 NA TRBV5-1 NA TGCGCCAGCAGCTTATTTCGGGACACTTCTGTGGGGGAGCTGTTTTTT CASSLFRDTSVGELFF
TRBJ2-5 NA TRBV7-8 TRBD2 TGTGCCAGCAGCTTAGTTGGCGGGAGGGGAGAGACCCAGTACTTC CASSLVGGRGETQYF
TRBJ2-2 once TRBV9 TRBD1 TGTGCCAGCAGCTACACAGGGGGCCGACCCGGGGAGCTGTTTTTT CASSYTGGRPGELFF
TRBJ2-5 NA TRBV20-1 NA TGCAGTGCTAGAGATCGAGAGACCCAGTACTTC CSARDRETQYF
TRBJ2-6 NA TRBV28 NA TGTGCCAGCAGTTTTGGTCAGGGGAGGGCGTCTGGGGCCAACGTCCTGACTTTC CASSFGQGRASGANVLTF
TRBJ2-7 NA TRBV28 TRBD2 TGTGCCAGCAGTGTGGGTGCCTGGACTAGCGGGAGGGAGAAGACCTCCTACGAGCAGTACTTC CASSVGAWTSGREKTSYEQYF
TRBJ1-1 NA TRBV6-1 NA TGTGCCAGCAGTGAAGCTAGGTTGACTGTGTCTTTCTTT CASSEARLTVSFF
TRBJ2-1 NA TRBV19 TRBD2 TGTGCCAGTAGTATGGTGGTAGCGGGATACAATGAGCAGTTCTTC CASSMVVAGYNEQFF
TRBJ2-7 NA TRBV7-8 TRBD1 TGTGCCAGCAGCTTAGATTCAGGGGGCGTAAGGTACGAGCAGTACTTC CASSLDSGGVRYEQYF
TRBJ1-3 NA TRBV28 NA TGTGCCAGCACCCTAGGTTGGCGCTCTGGAAACACCATATATTTT CASTLGWRSGNTIYF
TRBJ2-7 NA TRBV29-1 TRBD2 TGCAGCGTTGAAGAGGCGCTAGCGGGAAGCTCCTACGAGCAGTACTTC CSVEEALAGSSYEQYF
TRBJ1-1 NA TRBV13 NA TGTGCCAGCGCCCGAGGGAGAATTCACATGAACACTGAAGCTTTCTTT CASARGRIHMNTEAFF
TRBJ1-2 NA TRBV5-1 NA TGCGCCAGCAGCTTGGCCCAGGGGTATGGCTACACCTTC CASSLAQGYGYTF
TRBJ1-5 NA TRBV18 NA TGTGCCAGCTCGCCAATAGAAGCCCCCAATCAGCCCCAGCATTTT CASSPIEAPNQPQHF
TRBJ2-7 once TRBV13 TRBD2 TGTGCCAGCAGCTTAGCTAGCGGTTCCTACGAGCAGTACTTC CASSLASGSYEQYF
TRBJ2-4 NA TRBV5-6 TRBD1 TGTGCCAGCAGCTCGGGGACAGGGGGCTACATTCAGTACTTC CASSSGTGGYIQYF
TRBJ1-2 NA TRBV27 TRBD1 TGTGCCAGCAGTCCCAGGGGGCCTGAGAGAGGCTACACCTTC CASSPRGPERGYTF
TRBJ2-5 NA TRBV28 TRBD2 TGTGCCAGCAGTTCCGGGACTAGCGCGGGAGCCTCATCCAGGGAGACCCAGTACTTC CASSSGTSAGASSRETQYF
TRBJ2-3 NA TRBV6-1 TRBD2 TGTGCCAGCCGGGACTATCAAACAGATACGCAGTATTTT CASRDYQTDTQYF
TRBJ2-1 NA TRBV28 TRBD2 TGTGCCAGCAGTTCCATACTAGCGGGGACGAGCTCCTACAATGAGCAGTTCTTC CASSSILAGTSSYNEQFF
TRBJ2-4 NA TRBV19 TRBD2 TGTGCCAGTACGCGGGGGAACATTCAGTACTTC CASTRGNIQYF
TRBJ2-2 NA TRBV11-3 TRBD1 TGTGCCAGCAGCTTACGACAGGGGGGGGCCGGGGAGCTGTTTTTT CASSLRQGGAGELFF
TRBJ1-1 NA TRBV5-1 TRBD1 TGCGCCAGCAGCTTTCAGGGGGCAGACACTGAAGCTTTCTTT CASSFQGADTEAFF
TRBJ2-7 NA TRBV7-2 NA TGTGCCAGCAGCTTAAGGACAGATCAATACGAGCAGTACTTC CASSLRTDQYEQYF
TRBJ2-7 NA TRBV29-1 TRBD1 TGCAGCGTAGATGGGACAGGATCCTACGAGCAGTACTTC CSVDGTGSYEQYF
TRBJ2-2 few TRBV7-9 NA TGTGCCAGCAGCTTCCAAACAGGGTATGACGGGGAGCTGTTTTTT CASSFQTGYDGELFF
TRBJ1-2 NA TRBV18 TRBD1 TGTGCCAGCTCACCCGCACTGGGACAGGGGATGAACTATGGCTACACCTTC CASSPALGQGMNYGYTF
TRBJ1-1 NA TRBV18 NA TGTGCCAGCTCACCACCAGGGCTGGGGGCGAATACAGGTGAAGCTTTCTTT CASSPPGLGANTGEAFF
TRBJ1-2 NA TRBV10-3 TRBD1 TGTGCCATCAGTGAAACCATACAGGGGGCCGGGAGCTACACCTTC CAISETIQGAGSYTF
TRBJ2-6 NA TRBV18 NA TGTGCCAGCTCACCACGGGACAGTGGGGGGTCTGGGGCCAACGTCCTGACTTTC CASSPRDSGGSGANVLTF
TRBJ2-7 NA TRBV4-1 TRBD2 TGCGCCAGCAGCCAAGGGGAAGGTCTAGCGGGGAGCTCCTACGAGCAGTACTTC CASSQGEGLAGSSYEQYF
TRBJ2-2 NA TRBV29-1 TRBD1 TGCAGCGTTGATCTGACAGGGTCTGGCGGGGAGCTGTTTTTT CSVDLTGSGGELFF
TRBJ1-2 NA TRBV7-2 TRBD1 TGTGCCAGCAGCGACAGGGGCGGGTATGGCTACACCTTC CASSDRGGYGYTF
TRBJ2-1 NA TRBV13 TRBD2 TGTGCCAGCAGCTCTAAATGGGGCCGGGGGGGCCTCCTCAATGAGCAGTTCTTC CASSSKWGRGGLLNEQFF
TRBJ1-2 NA TRBV6-5 NA TGTGCCAGCAGCCGCGGGGGGGATGGCTACACCTTC CASSRGGDGYTF
TRBJ1-5 NA TRBV4-3 TRBD1 TGCGCCAGCAGCCTAGGGACAGGGAGGAATCAGCCCCAGCATTTT CASSLGTGRNQPQHF
TRBJ2-2 NA TRBV5-1 TRBD2 TGCGCCAGCAGCTTGGAGGTGGCGGGAGGGCCTTTCTCCACCGGGGAGCTGTTTTTT CASSLEVAGGPFSTGELFF
TRBJ1-2 NA TRBV6-6 NA TGTGCCAGCAGTTACGAGGTTTCTGGCTACACCTTC CASSYEVSGYTF
TRBJ2-1 NA TRBV19 NA TGTGCCAGTAGTATTTTTTTAACGCCCAGCTCCTACAATGAGCAGTTCTTC CASSIFLTPSSYNEQFF
TRBJ2-5 NA TRBV5-1 NA TGCGCCAGCAGCTTTAGCGTCTCAGGGGTCCAAGAGACCCAGTACTTC CASSFSVSGVQETQYF
TRBJ2-3 once TRBV6-4 TRBD2 TGTGCCAGCAGTGAGTACGGACTAGCTGGACTGGATACGCAGTATTTT CASSEYGLAGLDTQYF
TRBJ2-3 NA TRBV5-1 TRBD2 TGCGCCAGCAGCTCCGGGGGGGGCAGTACAGATACGCAGTATTTT CASSSGGGSTDTQYF
TRBJ1-2 NA TRBV5-1 TRBD1 TGCGCCAGCACCGAACAGGGGGGGAATGGCTACACCTTC CASTEQGGNGYTF